The sequence of this T cell receptor beta chain was determined in a study of blood T cells in healthy people across ages. Broader study findings: No one knew whether donors had CMV, which possibly confounded expanded clonotype changes. Both naive CD4+ cell counts and diversity were greater in long-lived donors than in aged donors.

Comments on this clonotype: Its antigen is currently unknown.

The CDR3 sequence is 15 residues long. CDR1 is SGDLS and CDR2 is YYNGEE in the germline V gene. V shed 3 bases, J shed 3 bases, and the junction held 9 bases outside the gene matches. Combining a sample-barcoded 5' primer with a J-beta primer mix, a second PCR ran for about 7 to 12 cycles. TCRdb itself ran the 5' RACE reads through MiXCR, one entry per CDR3 protein. The table has 1,500,000 or so distinct CDR3 sequences, about 42% seen once. The V gene is TRBV9, the J gene TRBJ2-7, with TRBD2 matching over 7 bases. The clonotype originates from a woman in her late teens or twenties in good health. The material sequenced was blood. CDR3 in amino acids: CASSESGLVGYEQYF. CDR3 DNA sequence: TGTGCCAGCAGCGAATCCGGACTAGTTGGCTACGAGCAGTACTTC.